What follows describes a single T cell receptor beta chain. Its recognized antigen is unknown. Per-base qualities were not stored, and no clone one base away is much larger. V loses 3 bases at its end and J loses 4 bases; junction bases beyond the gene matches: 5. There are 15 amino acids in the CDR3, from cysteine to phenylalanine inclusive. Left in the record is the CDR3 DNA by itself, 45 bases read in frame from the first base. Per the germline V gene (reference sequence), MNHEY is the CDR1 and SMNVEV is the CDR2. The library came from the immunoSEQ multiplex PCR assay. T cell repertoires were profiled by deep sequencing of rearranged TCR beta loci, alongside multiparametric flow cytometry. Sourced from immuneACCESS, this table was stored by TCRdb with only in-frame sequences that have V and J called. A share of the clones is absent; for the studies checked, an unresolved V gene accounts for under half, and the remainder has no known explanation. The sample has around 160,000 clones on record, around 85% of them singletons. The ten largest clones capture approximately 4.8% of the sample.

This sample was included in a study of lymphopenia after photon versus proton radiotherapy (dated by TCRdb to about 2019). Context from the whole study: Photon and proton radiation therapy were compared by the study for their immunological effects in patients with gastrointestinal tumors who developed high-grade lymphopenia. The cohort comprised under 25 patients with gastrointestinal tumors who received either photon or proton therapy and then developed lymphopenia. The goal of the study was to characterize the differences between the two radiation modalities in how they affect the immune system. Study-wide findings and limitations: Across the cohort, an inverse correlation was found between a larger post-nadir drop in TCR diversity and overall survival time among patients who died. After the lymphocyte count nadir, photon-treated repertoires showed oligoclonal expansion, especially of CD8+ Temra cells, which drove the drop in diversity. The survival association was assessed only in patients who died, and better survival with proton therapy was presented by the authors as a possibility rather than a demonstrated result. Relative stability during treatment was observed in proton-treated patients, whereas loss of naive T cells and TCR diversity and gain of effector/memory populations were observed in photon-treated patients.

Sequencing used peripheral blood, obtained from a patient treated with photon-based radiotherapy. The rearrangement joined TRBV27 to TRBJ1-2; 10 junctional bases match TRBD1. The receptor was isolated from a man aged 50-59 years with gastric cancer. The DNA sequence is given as TGTGCCAGCAGTTTTCGGGACAGGGGATCCTATGGCTACACCTTC. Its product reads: CASSFRDRGSYGYTF.